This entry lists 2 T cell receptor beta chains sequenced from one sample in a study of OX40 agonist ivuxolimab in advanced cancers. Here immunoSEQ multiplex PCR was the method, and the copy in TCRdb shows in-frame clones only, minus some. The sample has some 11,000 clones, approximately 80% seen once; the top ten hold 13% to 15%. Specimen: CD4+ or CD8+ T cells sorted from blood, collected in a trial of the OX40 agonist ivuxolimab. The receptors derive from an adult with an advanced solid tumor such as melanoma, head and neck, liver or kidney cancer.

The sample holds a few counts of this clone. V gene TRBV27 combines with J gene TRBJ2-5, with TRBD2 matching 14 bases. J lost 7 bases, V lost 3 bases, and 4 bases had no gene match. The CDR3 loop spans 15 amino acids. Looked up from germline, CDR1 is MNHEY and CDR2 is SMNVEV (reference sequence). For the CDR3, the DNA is TGTGCCAGCAGTTTGGGACTAGCGGGGGTTGGGACCCAGTACTTC. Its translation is CASSLGLAGVGTQYF.

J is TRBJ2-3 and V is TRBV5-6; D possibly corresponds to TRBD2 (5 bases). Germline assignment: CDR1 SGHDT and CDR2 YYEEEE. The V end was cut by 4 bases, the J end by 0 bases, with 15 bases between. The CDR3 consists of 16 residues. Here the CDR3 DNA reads TGTGCCAGCAGCGGCCGGAGGATCTTTAGCACAGATACGCAGTATTTT. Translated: CASSGRRIFSTDTQYF.